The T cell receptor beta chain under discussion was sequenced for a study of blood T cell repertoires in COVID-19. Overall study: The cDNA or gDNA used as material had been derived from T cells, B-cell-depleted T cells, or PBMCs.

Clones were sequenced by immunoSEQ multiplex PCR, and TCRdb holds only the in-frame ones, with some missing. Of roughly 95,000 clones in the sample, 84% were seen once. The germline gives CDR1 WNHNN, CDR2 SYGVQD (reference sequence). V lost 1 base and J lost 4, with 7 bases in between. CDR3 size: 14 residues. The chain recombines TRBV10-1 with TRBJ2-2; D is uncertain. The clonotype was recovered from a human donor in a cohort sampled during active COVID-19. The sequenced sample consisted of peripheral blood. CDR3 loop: CASSELAGTGELFF. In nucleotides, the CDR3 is TGCGCCAGCAGTGAGTTGGCAGGCACCGGGGAGCTGTTTTTT.